This TCR beta chain was recovered during a study of T cell repertoires in cytomegalovirus infection. General study points: Dominating the ex vivo response were HLA-C-restricted CMV-specific TCR beta clonotypes.

TCRdb processed the reads anew with MiXCR; each CDR3 protein has one entry. The sample holds approximately 990,000 distinct CDR3 sequences, about 33% seen once. Details on this clonotype: Its antigen is still unknown.

Trimming removed 0 bases at V and 7 bases at J, with 7 bases between. Germline CDR1 and CDR2: LGHNA and YSLEER. This CDR3 is 13 amino acids long. The TCR comes from a human donor in good health (CMV status not recorded). Some clones in this sample may be carry-over from other donors' samples. V usage is TRBV4-3 and J usage is TRBJ2-1; D might be TRBD1 (6 bases). The material sequenced was cultured CD8+ T cells from PBMCs, taken from culture after CMV antigen stimulation. CDR3 sequence (DNA): TGCGCCAGCAGCCAAGACACAGGGAATGAGCAGTTCTTC. Protein: CASSQDTGNEQFF.